Each of the 21 T cell receptor beta chains below was sequenced from the same sample in a study of cytomegalovirus exposure and HLA in healthy donors. Primers included in the PCR were 60 Vbeta and 13 Jbeta primers. Generated by immunoSEQ multiplex PCR, the TCRdb table keeps only in-frame clones and is missing some. In the table there are about 120,000 clones, about three quarters of which are singletons. The sample was PBMCs. These receptors all stem from a human donor in good health.

The chain has TRBV4-1 and TRBJ2-1, with D maybe TRBD2 (6 bases). The ends were cut back, 4 bases at V and 8 bases at J, with 24 bases in the middle. The germline CDR1 and CDR2 sequences are MGHRA and YSYEKL. The CDR3 is 17 amino acids. The CDR3 loop is CASSLGLREMTSDEQFF. CDR3 DNA sequence: TGCGCCAGCAGCCTCGGTTTACGGGAGATGACATCGGATGAGCAGTTCTTC.

The V gene is TRBV7-3, the J gene TRBJ1-2; D perhaps matches TRBD1 (6 bases). The germline gives CDR1 SGHTA, CDR2 FQGTGA. V lost 5 bases, J lost 5 bases, and 18 bases lay in between. The CDR3 loop spans 15 amino acids. The CDR3 sequence: CASSANRDQRYGYTF. CDR3 bases: TGTGCCAGCAGCGCCAACAGGGATCAGCGGTATGGCTACACCTTC.

The chain is built from TRBV5-4 and TRBJ1-1; 7 nucleotides align to TRBD1. Germline CDR1 is SGHNT and CDR2 is YYREEE (reference sequence). This CDR3 region has 11 residues. V was pared by 5 bases and J by 8 bases, with 3 bases of the junction left unmatched. The CDR3 coding sequence is TGTGCCAGCAGTTCAGGGGGGGAAGCTTTCTTT. It is translated as CASSSGGEAFF.

The chain uses TRBV11-2 and TRBJ2-7; D might be TRBD1 (6 bases). With 0 bases removed from V and 5 bases from J, the gap between germline ends came to 17 bases. The CDR3 consists of 16 residues. CDR1 and CDR2 from the germline V gene are SGHAT and FQNNGV. Here the CDR3 reads CASSLDRAGALNEQYF. CDR3 bases: TGTGCCAGCAGCTTAGATCGGGCAGGGGCGCTCAACGAGCAGTACTTC.

The V and J genes are TRBV7-2 and TRBJ2-7; 7 bases agree with TRBD1. Germline V gene lookup returns CDR1 SGHTA and CDR2 FQGNSA. The V segment lost 1 base and the J segment 2 bases; nucleotides outside the gene matches: 11. The CDR3 consists of 17 residues. The DNA for the CDR3 is TGTGCCAGCAGCTTAGTAGTCCTGGGACAGCTACCCTACGAGCAGTACTTC. Translation gives CASSLVVLGQLPYEQYF.

In nucleotides, the CDR3 is TGTGCCAGCAGTGATCCAAATCTAGCCTACGAGCAGTACTTC. Its protein product is CASSDPNLAYEQYF. V and J are TRBV6-1 and TRBJ2-7, with no clear D. This CDR3 region has 14 residues. Between the trimmed V and J ends, which lost 3 bases and 2 bases, there was a span of 11 bases. CDR1 is MNHNS, CDR2 SASEGT, per germline.

The rearrangement uses TRBV4-1 and TRBJ1-6, with TRBD1 identical over 10 bases. This CDR3 is 15 amino acids long. Germline CDR1 and CDR2: MGHRA and YSYEKL. Germline trimming cut 6 bases from V and 6 bases from J; bases unmatched to any gene: 5. CDR3 protein: CASRADRGSNSPLHF. The CDR3 DNA sequence: TGCGCCAGCAGGGCGGACAGGGGGAGTAATTCACCCCTCCACTTT.

The V call is TRBV7-6, the J call TRBJ2-5, with D perhaps TRBD1 (6 bases). With 6 bases removed from V and 5 bases from J, the gap between germline ends came to 16 bases. Germline V lookup: CDR1 SGHVS, CDR2 FNYEAQ. The CDR3 sequence is 14 residues long. CDR3 nucleotide sequence: TGTGCCAGCAGTTATAGAGGGGGATCGGAGACCCAGTACTTC. Translating it yields CASSYRGGSETQYF.

This chain links TRBV9 with TRBJ2-3; tentative D call: TRBD1 (6 bases). CDR3 length: 15 amino acids. The germline V gene has CDR1 SGDLS and CDR2 YYNGEE. V lost 0 bases, J lost 0 bases, and 8 bases lay in between. The CDR3 nucleotides are TGTGCCAGCAGCGTAGCAGGGGCGAGCACAGATACGCAGTATTTT. Translated: CASSVAGASTDTQYF.

This clone has only a few counts. The chain uses TRBV5-1 and TRBJ2-7; D perhaps matches TRBD2 (5 bases). This CDR3 has 14 amino acids. V was shortened by 5 bases and J by 0 bases, with 12 bases between the two germline ends. Germline loops: CDR1 SGHRS, CDR2 YFSETQ. The CDR3 nucleotides are TGCGCCAGCAGGGGGTCCGGGGTCTCCTACGAGCAGTACTTC. This translates into CASRGSGVSYEQYF.

The chain is built from TRBV6-1 and TRBJ2-3; 10 nucleotides agree with TRBD1. Trimming cost V 3 bases and J 5 bases; bases outside gene matches: 8. Germline V gives CDR1 MNHNS, CDR2 SASEGT. This CDR3 is 16 amino acids long. This CDR3 reads CASSDGTGDGGDTQYF. CDR3 DNA: TGTGCCAGCAGTGATGGGACAGGGGATGGGGGAGATACGCAGTATTTT.

The rearrangement joins TRBV7-9 to TRBJ2-3; D possibly corresponds to TRBD2 (5 bases). Germline V gene sequence: CDR1 SEHNR, CDR2 FQNEAQ (reference sequence). With 6 bases removed from V and 2 bases from J, the gap between germline ends came to 15 bases. The CDR3 runs 15 residues. The CDR3 sequence: CASRILADHTDTQYF. CDR3 bases: TGTGCCAGCAGGATTCTAGCAGACCACACAGATACGCAGTATTTT.

A word on this clone: At one end the junction does not follow the germline gene, possibly because of a read error. This CDR3 is also generated by other DNA sequences in the sample. The chain recombines TRBV7-7 with TRBJ1-3, with unresolved D. Germline V gives CDR1 SSHAT, CDR2 FNYEAQ (reference sequence). The CDR3 runs 17 residues. CDR3 amino acids: CASSLDPGWAFGNTIYF. DNA of the CDR3: TGTGCTAGCAGCTTAGATCCCGGATGGGCCTTCGGAAACACCATATATTTT.

This clone was seen only once. The chain has TRBV10-3 and TRBJ2-1, with 9 bases fitting TRBD2. Germline-derived CDR1 and CDR2 are ENHRY and SYGVKD. Trimming removed 2 bases from V and 10 bases from J; junction bases left unmatched: 18. The CDR3 has 18 residues. This CDR3 reads CAISEKTSGLPPGGEQFF. The CDR3, as DNA: TGTGCCATCAGTGAGAAGACTAGCGGACTTCCCCCGGGGGGGGAGCAGTTCTTC.

The chain is built from TRBV6-1 and TRBJ1-2; TRBD1 aligns across 9 bases. Germline CDR1 MNHNS, CDR2 SASEGT. The CDR3 extends over 11 amino acids. Trimming removed 8 bases from V and 6 bases from J; junction bases left unmatched: 1. CDR3 residues: CASWTGDGYTF. The CDR3 DNA sequence: TGTGCCAGCTGGACAGGGGATGGCTACACCTTC.

This clone was found once. The chain joins TRBV27 to TRBJ1-2; the match to TRBD1 covers 11 bases. Germline lookup yields CDR1 MNHEY and CDR2 SMNVEV (reference sequence). The V gene end was trimmed by 3 bases and the J gene end by 8 bases; junction bases not matched to a gene: 2. CDR3 length equals 13 residues. Here the CDR3 DNA reads TGTGCCAGCAGTTTCCGGACAGGGGGCGGCTACACCTTC. Amino acid sequence: CASSFRTGGGYTF.

In its sample, this clone was seen once. This sequence joins TRBV7-9 and TRBJ2-7; D remains ambiguous. Looked up from germline, CDR1 is SEHNR and CDR2 is FQNEAQ (reference sequence). CDR3 length: 13 amino acids. Deletions cut 8 bases from V and 6 bases from J, with 17 bases between. The CDR3: CASGHSLGLEQYF. In DNA form, the CDR3 reads TGTGCCAGCGGCCACTCCTTGGGCCTCGAGCAGTACTTC.

This clone has a handful of counts. The CDR3 is CASSLDSNTEAFF. CDR3 bases: TGCGCCAGCAGCTTGGACAGTAACACTGAAGCTTTCTTT. V gene TRBV5-1 combines with J gene TRBJ1-1, with D unclear. V lost 0 bases and J lost 2, with 5 bases in between. Per the germline V gene, CDR1 is SGHRS and CDR2 is YFSETQ. The CDR3 is made up of 13 amino acids.

This clone showed up just a few times. This chain connects TRBV5-1 to TRBJ1-3; 7 positions match TRBD1. This CDR3 contains 15 residues. The V segment lost 0 bases and the J segment 2 bases; nucleotides outside the gene matches: 2. From germline, CDR1 is SGHRS and CDR2 YFSETQ. The CDR3 nucleotides read TGCGCCAGCAGCTTGGAGACAGGGCCTGGAAACACCATATATTTT. Residues: CASSLETGPGNTIYF.

This clone was counted only a few times. This sequence joins TRBV5-4 and TRBJ2-7; 7 nucleotides line up with TRBD1. The germline V gene encodes CDR1 SGHNT and CDR2 YYREEE (reference sequence). V shed 4 bases and J 0 bases; nucleotides not matched to a gene: 4. The CDR3 extends over 14 amino acids. CDR3 bases: TGTGCCAGCAGCCCGGGGACAGCCTCCTACGAGCAGTACTTC. It codes for CASSPGTASYEQYF.

The V gene is TRBV6-5, the J gene TRBJ1-1, with 8 bases matching TRBD1. Germline CDR1 and CDR2: MNHEY and SVGAGI. The J segment lost 4 bases and the V segment lost 7 bases, leaving 11 bases of the junction unmatched. The CDR3 covers 15 residues. CDR3 coding DNA: TGTGCCAGCAAAAAGACAGGGGAGAGGGGCACTGAAGCTTTCTTT. As protein: CASKKTGERGTEAFF.